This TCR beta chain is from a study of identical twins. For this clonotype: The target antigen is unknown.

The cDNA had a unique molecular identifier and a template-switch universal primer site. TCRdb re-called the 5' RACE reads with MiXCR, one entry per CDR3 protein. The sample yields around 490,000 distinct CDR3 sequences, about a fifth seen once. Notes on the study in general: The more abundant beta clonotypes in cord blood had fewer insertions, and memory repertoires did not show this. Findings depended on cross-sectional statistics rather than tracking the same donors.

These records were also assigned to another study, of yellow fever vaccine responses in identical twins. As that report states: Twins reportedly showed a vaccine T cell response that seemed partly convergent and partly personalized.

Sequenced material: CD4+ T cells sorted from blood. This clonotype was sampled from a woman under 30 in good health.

DNA of the CDR3: TGTGCCAGCAGCGCCAGGGAAGCCGGGGAGCTGTTTTTT. Protein: CASSAREAGELFF. The chain recombines TRBV7-3 with TRBJ2-2; D might be TRBD1 (5 bases). The CDR3 has 13 amino acids. CDR1 and CDR2 from the germline V gene are SGHTA and FQGTGA. With 5 bases removed from V and 6 bases from J, the gap between germline ends came to 10 bases.